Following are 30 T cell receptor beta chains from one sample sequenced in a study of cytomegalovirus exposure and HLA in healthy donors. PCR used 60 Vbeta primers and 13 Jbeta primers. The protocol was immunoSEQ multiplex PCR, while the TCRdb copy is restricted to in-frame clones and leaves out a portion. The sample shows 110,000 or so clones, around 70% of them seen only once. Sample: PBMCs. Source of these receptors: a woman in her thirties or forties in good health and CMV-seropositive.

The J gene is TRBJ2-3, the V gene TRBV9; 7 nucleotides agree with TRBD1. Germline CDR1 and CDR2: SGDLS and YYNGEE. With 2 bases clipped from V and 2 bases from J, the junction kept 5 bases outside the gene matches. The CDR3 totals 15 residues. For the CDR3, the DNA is TGTGCCAGCAGCGTCCGACAGGGTACCACAGATACGCAGTATTTT. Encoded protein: CASSVRQGTTDTQYF.

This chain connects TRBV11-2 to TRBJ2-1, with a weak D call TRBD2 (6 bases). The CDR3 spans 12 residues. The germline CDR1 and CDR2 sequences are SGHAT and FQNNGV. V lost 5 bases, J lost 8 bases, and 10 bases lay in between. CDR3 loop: CASSPRLDEQFF. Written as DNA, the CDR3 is TGTGCCAGCAGCCCCCGACTAGATGAGCAGTTCTTC.

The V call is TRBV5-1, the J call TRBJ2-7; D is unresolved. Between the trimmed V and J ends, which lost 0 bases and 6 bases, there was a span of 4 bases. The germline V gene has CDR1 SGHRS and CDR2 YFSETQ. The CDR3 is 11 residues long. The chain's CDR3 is CASSLGLEQYF. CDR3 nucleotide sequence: TGCGCCAGCAGCTTGGGGCTCGAGCAGTACTTC.

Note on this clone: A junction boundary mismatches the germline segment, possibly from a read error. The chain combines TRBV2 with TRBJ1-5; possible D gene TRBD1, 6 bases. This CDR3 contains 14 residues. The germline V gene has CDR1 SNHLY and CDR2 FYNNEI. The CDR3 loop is CASANGGGNQPRHF. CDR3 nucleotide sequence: TGTGCCAGCGCAAATGGGGGGGGCAATCAGCCCCGGCATTTT. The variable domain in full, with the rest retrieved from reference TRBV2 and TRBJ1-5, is EPEVTQTPSHQVTQMGQEVILRCVPISNHLYFYWYRQILGQKVEFLVSFYNNEISEKSEIFDDQFSVERPDGSNFTLKIRSTKLEDSAMYFCASANGGGNQPRHFGDGTRLSIL.

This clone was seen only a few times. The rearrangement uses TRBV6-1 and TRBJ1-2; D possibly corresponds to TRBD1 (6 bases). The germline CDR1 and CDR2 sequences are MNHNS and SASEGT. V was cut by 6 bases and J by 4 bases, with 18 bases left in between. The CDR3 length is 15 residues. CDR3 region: CASRTPGPRGYGYTF. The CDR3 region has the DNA TGTGCCAGCAGGACCCCGGGGCCCAGGGGCTATGGCTACACCTTC.

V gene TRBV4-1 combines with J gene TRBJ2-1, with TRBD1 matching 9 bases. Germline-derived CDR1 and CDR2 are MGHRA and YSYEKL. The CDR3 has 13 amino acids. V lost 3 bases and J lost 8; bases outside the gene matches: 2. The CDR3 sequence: CASSQRTGDEQFF. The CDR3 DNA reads TGCGCCAGCAGCCAGAGGACAGGGGATGAGCAGTTCTTC.

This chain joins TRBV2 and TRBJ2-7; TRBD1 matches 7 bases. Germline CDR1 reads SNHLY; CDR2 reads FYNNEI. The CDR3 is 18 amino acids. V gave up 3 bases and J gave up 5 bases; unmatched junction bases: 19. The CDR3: CASSETRTGGPALNEQYF. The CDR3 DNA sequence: TGTGCCAGCAGTGAGACTCGGACAGGCGGACCTGCTTTAAACGAGCAGTACTTC.

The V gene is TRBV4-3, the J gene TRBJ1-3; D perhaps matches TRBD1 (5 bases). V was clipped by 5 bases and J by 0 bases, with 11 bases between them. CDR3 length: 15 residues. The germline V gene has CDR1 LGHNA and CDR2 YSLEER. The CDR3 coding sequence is TGCGCCAGCAGCGCTTCTGACAGCTCTGGAAACACCATATATTTT. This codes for CASSASDSSGNTIYF.

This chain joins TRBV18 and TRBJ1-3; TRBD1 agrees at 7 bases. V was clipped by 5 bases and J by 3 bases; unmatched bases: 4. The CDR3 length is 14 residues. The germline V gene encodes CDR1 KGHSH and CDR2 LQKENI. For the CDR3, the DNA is TGTGCCAGCTCAATCGACAGGGTTGGAAACACCATATATTTT. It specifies CASSIDRVGNTIYF.

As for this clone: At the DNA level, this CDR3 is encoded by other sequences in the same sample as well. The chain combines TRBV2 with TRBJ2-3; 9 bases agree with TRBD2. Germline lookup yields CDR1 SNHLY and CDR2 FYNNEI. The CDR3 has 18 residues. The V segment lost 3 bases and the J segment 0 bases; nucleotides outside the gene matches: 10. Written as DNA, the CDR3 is TGTGCCAGCAGTGACGAGGGGACTAGCTTTTCTAGCACAGATACGCAGTATTTT. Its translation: CASSDEGTSFSSTDTQYF.

CDR3 loop: CASSHVTGGGSPLHF. CDR3 in DNA: TGCGCCAGCAGCCATGTTACAGGGGGCGGTTCACCCCTCCACTTT. The gene calls are TRBV4-3 and TRBJ1-6; 9 bases fit TRBD1. The V and J ends lost 3 bases and 9 bases, in that order; junction bases with no gene match: 6. This CDR3 comprises 15 residues. Germline CDR1 reads LGHNA; CDR2 reads YSLEER.

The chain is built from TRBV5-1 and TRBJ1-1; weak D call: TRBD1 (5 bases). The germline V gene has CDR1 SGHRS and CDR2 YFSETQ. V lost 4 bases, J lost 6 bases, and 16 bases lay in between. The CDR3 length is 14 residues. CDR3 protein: CASSATARDPEAFF. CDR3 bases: TGCGCCAGCAGCGCCACAGCCAGGGATCCTGAAGCTTTCTTT.

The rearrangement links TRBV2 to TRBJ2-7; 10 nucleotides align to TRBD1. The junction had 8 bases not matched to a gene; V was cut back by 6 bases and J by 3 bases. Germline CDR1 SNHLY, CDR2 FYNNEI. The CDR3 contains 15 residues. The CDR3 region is CASSRDRGSFYEQYF. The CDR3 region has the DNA TGTGCCAGCAGCAGGGACAGGGGTTCTTTCTACGAGCAGTACTTC. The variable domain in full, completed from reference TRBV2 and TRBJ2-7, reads EPEVTQTPSHQVTQMGQEVILRCVPISNHLYFYWYRQILGQKVEFLVSFYNNEISEKSEIFDDQFSVERPDGSNFTLKIRSTKLEDSAMYFCASSRDRGSFYEQYFGPGTRLTVT.

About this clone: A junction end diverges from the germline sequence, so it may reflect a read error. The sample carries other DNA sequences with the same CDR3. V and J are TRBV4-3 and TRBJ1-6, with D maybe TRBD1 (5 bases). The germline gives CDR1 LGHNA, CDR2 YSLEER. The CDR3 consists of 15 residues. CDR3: CASSQARAYNSPLHF. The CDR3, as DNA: TGCGCCAGTAGCCAAGCCAGGGCCTATAATTCACCCCTCCACTTT.

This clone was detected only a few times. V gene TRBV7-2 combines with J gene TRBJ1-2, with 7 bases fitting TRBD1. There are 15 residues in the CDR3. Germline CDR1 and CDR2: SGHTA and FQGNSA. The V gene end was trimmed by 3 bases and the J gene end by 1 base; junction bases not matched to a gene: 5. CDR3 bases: TGTGCCAGCAGCTTCCCCGCAGGGGGTAACTATGGCTACACCTTC. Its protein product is CASSFPAGGNYGYTF.

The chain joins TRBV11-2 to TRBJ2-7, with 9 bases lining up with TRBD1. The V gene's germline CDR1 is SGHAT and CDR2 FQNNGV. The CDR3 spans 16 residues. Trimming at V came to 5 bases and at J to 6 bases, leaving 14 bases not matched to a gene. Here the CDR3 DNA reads TGTGCCAGCAGCAGACTCACAGGGGGCGCGAGGGGCGAGCAGTACTTC. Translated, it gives CASSRLTGGARGEQYF.

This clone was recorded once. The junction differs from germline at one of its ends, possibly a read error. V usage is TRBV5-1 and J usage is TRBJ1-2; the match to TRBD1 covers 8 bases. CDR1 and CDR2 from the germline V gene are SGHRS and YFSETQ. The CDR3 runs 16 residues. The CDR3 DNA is TGCGCCAACAGCTTGGGGCAGGGGGCTTTTAACTATGGCTACACCTTC. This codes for CANSLGQGAFNYGYTF.

CDR3 bases: TGTGCCAGCAGCTCCTGGGACAGGGGGACTGAAGCTTTCTTT. Its translation: CASSSWDRGTEAFF. The chain uses TRBV7-9 and TRBJ1-1, with 11 nucleotides matching TRBD1. V dropped 4 bases and J dropped 5; count of bases not matched to a gene: 3. CDR3 length: 14 residues. Per germline, CDR1 SEHNR and CDR2 FQNEAQ (reference sequence).

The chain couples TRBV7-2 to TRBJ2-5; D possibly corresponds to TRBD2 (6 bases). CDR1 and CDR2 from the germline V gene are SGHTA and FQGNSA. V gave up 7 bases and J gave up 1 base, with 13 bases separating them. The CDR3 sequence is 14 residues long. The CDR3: CASTGLGGQETQYF. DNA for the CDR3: TGTGCCAGCACGGGTCTGGGGGGCCAAGAGACCCAGTACTTC.

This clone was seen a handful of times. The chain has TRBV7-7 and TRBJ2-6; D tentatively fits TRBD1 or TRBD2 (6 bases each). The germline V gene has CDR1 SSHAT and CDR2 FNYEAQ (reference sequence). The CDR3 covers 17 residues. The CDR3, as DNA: TGTGCTAGCGGCACAGGGCTCTCACGGGGTGGGGCCAACGTCCTGACTTTC. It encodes CASGTGLSRGGANVLTF.

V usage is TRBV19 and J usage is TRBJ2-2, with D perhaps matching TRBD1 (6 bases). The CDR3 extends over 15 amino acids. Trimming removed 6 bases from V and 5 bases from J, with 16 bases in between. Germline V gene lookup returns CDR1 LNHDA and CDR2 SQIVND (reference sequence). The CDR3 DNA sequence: TGTGCCAGTAGGGAGACAGGACGTCCGACCGGGGAGCTGTTTTTT. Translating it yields CASRETGRPTGELFF.

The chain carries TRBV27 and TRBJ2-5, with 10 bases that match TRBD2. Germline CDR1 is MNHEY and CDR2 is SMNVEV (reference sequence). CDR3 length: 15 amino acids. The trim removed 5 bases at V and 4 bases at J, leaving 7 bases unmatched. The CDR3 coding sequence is TGTGCCAGCAGTCCCCAAGCGGGAGGGGGAGAGACCCAGTACTTC. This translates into CASSPQAGGGETQYF.

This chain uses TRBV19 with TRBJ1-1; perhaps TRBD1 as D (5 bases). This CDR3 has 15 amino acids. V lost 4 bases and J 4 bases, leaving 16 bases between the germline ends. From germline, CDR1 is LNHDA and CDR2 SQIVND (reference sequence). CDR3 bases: TGTGCCAGTAGTACCCGGTCAGGGATCGGCACTGAAGCTTTCTTT. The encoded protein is CASSTRSGIGTEAFF. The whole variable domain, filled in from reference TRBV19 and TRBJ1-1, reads DGGITQSPKYLFRKEGQNVTLSCEQNLNHDAMYWYRQDPGQGLRLIYYSQIVNDFQKGDIAEGYSVSREKKESFPLTVTSAQKNPTAFYLCASSTRSGIGTEAFFGQGTRLTVV.

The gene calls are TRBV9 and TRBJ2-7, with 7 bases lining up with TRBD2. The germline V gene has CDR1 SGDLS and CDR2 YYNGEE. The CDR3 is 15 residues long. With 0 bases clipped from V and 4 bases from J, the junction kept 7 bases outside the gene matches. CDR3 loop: CASSVGGTRGYEQYF. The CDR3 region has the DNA TGTGCCAGCAGCGTAGGAGGGACGCGGGGGTACGAGCAGTACTTC.

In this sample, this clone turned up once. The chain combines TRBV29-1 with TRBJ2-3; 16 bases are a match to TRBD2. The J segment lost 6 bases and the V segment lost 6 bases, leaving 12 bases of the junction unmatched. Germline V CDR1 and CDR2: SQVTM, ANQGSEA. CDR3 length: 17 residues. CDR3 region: CSVSGTSGGEALDTQYF. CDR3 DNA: TGCAGCGTCTCTGGGACTAGCGGGGGGGAAGCTTTGGATACGCAGTATTTT.

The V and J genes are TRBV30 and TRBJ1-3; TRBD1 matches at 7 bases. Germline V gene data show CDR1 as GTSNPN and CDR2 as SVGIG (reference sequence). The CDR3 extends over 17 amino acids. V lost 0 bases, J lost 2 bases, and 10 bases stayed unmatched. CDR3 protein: CAWSVPRDSKTGNTIYF. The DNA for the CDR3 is TGTGCCTGGAGTGTACCTCGGGACAGTAAAACTGGAAACACCATATATTTT.

CDR3 in amino acids: CASSPAGPGYTF. CDR3 bases: TGTGCCAGCAGTCCCGCAGGGCCTGGCTACACCTTC. V and J are TRBV6-1 and TRBJ1-2, with a weak D call TRBD1 (5 bases). The CDR3 consists of 12 residues. CDR1 and CDR2 from the germline V gene are MNHNS and SASEGT. Trimming removed 5 bases at V and 7 bases at J, with 11 bases between.

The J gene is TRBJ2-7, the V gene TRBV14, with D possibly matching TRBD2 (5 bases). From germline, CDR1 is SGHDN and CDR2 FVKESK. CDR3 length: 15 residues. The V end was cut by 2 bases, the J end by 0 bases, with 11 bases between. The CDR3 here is CASSQFSGSSYEQYF. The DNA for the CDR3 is TGTGCCAGCAGCCAATTTTCGGGGTCCTCCTACGAGCAGTACTTC.

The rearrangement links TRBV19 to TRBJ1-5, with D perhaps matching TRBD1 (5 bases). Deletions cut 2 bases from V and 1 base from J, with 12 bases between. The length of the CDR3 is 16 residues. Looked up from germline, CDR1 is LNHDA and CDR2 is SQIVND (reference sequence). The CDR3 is CASSIFGGGSNQPQHF. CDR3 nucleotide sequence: TGTGCCAGTAGTATATTTGGGGGAGGAAGCAATCAGCCCCAGCATTTT.

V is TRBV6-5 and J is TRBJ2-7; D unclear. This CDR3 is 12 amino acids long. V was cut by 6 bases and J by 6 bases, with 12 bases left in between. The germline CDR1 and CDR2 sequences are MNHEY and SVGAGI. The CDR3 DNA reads TGTGCCAGCAGCTCCGGTATCCTCGAGCAGTACTTC. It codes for CASSSGILEQYF.